The 31 T cell receptor beta chains below were found in one sample sequenced in a study of T cell responses to AZD1222 COVID-19 vaccine. Assay used: immunoSEQ multiplex PCR; TCRdb lists only in-frame clones, some missing. The sample records over 85,000 clones, about 90% being singletons. Sequenced here: peripheral blood, sampled on day 0 of AZD1222 vaccination. The receptor set was obtained from an adult in good health.

The J gene is TRBJ1-5, the V gene TRBV6-5; D unclear. The CDR3 spans 14 residues. Trimming removed 7 bases at V and 4 bases at J, with 14 bases between. Germline V gene sequence: CDR1 MNHEY, CDR2 SVGAGI. In nucleotides, the CDR3 is TGTGCCAGCACGCCTCCTCGGGATAATCAGCCCCAGCATTTT. Translated, it gives CASTPPRDNQPQHF.

The rearrangement uses TRBV6-5 and TRBJ2-7, with 9 bases that match TRBD1. Germline V lookup: CDR1 MNHEY, CDR2 SVGAGI. The V segment lost 6 bases and the J segment 7 bases; nucleotides outside the gene matches: 10. The CDR3 totals 14 residues. The DNA of the CDR3 is TGTGCCAGCAGAACTACAGGGGGCGCGAAAGAGCAGTACTTC. This codes for CASRTTGGAKEQYF.

The rearrangement links TRBV5-1 to TRBJ1-5, with no clear D. Germline lookup yields CDR1 SGHRS and CDR2 YFSETQ. The CDR3 contains 15 residues. V was pared by 4 bases and J by 5 bases, with 16 bases between. The CDR3 protein is CASSPRGSRDQPQHF. Written as DNA, the CDR3 is TGCGCCAGCAGCCCCCGCGGGTCCCGCGATCAGCCCCAGCATTTT.

This clone was seen a single time. The chain combines TRBV18 with TRBJ2-3; 8 nucleotides line up with TRBD2. After removal of 2 bases from V and 1 base from J, the junction contained 11 bases not matched to a gene. The germline CDR1 and CDR2 sequences are KGHSH and LQKENI. The CDR3 loop spans 18 amino acids. CDR3 in amino acids: CASSPGAIAGKGTDTQYF. CDR3 sequence (DNA): TGTGCCAGCTCACCAGGAGCTATAGCGGGAAAGGGCACAGATACGCAGTATTTT.

The chain combines TRBV11-2 with TRBJ1-2; 9 bases line up with TRBD1. The CDR3 has 18 amino acids. Per the germline V gene, CDR1 is SGHAT and CDR2 is FQNNGV. The ends lost 5 bases at V and 0 bases at J; junction bases unmatched: 13. The CDR3 spells CASSPRLGQGQANYGYTF. In DNA, the CDR3 is TGTGCCAGCAGCCCACGCCTGGGACAGGGCCAAGCTAACTATGGCTACACCTTC. Filled out from reference TRBV11-2 and TRBJ1-2, the complete variable domain reads EAGVAQSPRYKIIEKRQSVAFWCNPISGHATLYWYQQILGQGPKLLIQFQNNGVVDDSQLPKDRFSAERLKGVDSTLKIQPAKLEDSAVYLCASSPRLGQGQANYGYTFGSGTRLTVV.

The chain carries TRBV28 and TRBJ2-3; 8 bases agree with TRBD2. The germline CDR1 and CDR2 sequences are MDHEN and SYDVKM. The V and J ends lost 5 bases and 0 bases, in that order; junction bases with no gene match: 1. The CDR3 is made up of 14 amino acids. CDR3 in amino acids: CASSGGGSTDTQYF. CDR3 sequence (DNA): TGTGCCAGCAGTGGCGGGGGGAGCACAGATACGCAGTATTTT.

The chain employs TRBV19 and TRBJ1-5, with TRBD1 matching 11 bases. V lost 3 bases to trimming and J lost 0 bases; unmatched junction nucleotides: 10. The CDR3 is 19 amino acids. Per the germline V gene, CDR1 is LNHDA and CDR2 is SQIVND (reference sequence). The CDR3 sequence: CASSIEGQGASNSNQPQHF. The CDR3, as DNA: TGTGCCAGTAGTATTGAAGGACAGGGGGCTTCAAATAGCAATCAGCCCCAGCATTTT.

The chain joins TRBV2 to TRBJ1-2, with a possible D match to TRBD1 (5 bases). Germline CDR1 SNHLY, CDR2 FYNNEI. The CDR3 runs 15 residues. Trimming took 3 bases from V and 5 from J, leaving 16 bases between them. The CDR3: CASSDQGSLWYGYTF. The CDR3 DNA sequence: TGTGCCAGCAGTGATCAGGGTTCCCTCTGGTATGGCTACACCTTC.

The gene calls are TRBV5-6 and TRBJ2-3; 8 bases agree with TRBD2. The J segment lost 4 bases and the V segment lost 4 bases, leaving 5 bases of the junction unmatched. CDR3 length: 14 residues. Germline V gene lookup returns CDR1 SGHDT and CDR2 YYEEEE. CDR3 amino acids: CASSVGLAADTQYF. In nucleotides, the CDR3 is TGTGCCAGCAGCGTAGGACTAGCCGCAGATACGCAGTATTTT.

V usage is TRBV5-6 and J usage is TRBJ2-7; 11 bases line up with TRBD1. This CDR3 spans 18 amino acids. J lost 3 bases, V lost 4 bases, and 15 bases had no gene match. Looked up from germline, CDR1 is SGHDT and CDR2 is YYEEEE. The CDR3 coding sequence is TGTGCCAGCAGCGCGCTCCCGTATACGGGACAGGGGGGCTACGAGCAGTACTTC. This gives the protein CASSALPYTGQGGYEQYF.

This clone was counted only a few times. The chain is built from TRBV30 and TRBJ1-2; a possible D gene is TRBD1 (5 bases). This CDR3 has 15 residues. Germline lookup yields CDR1 GTSNPN and CDR2 SVGIG (reference sequence). Trimming took off 2 bases at V and 8 bases at J, with 21 bases between the two ends. The CDR3 DNA is TGTGCCTGGAGTCCCGGGGCCCTCCTCACGGGCGGCTACACCTTC. It yields the protein CAWSPGALLTGGYTF.

This chain joins TRBV20-1 and TRBJ2-1; weak D call: TRBD1 (5 bases). Per the germline V gene, CDR1 is DFQATT and CDR2 is SNEGSKA (reference sequence). V was pared by 3 bases and J by 9 bases, with 18 bases between. The CDR3 has 14 residues. The CDR3 loop is CSASSDSIWREQFF. CDR3 nucleotides: TGCAGTGCTAGTAGTGACAGTATATGGCGTGAGCAGTTCTTC.

V gene TRBV6-6 combines with J gene TRBJ2-3, with 11 bases identical to TRBD2. Trimming cost V 5 bases and J 2 bases; bases outside gene matches: 3. Germline CDR1 MNHNY, CDR2 SVGAGI (reference sequence). The CDR3 is 15 amino acids. Here the CDR3 reads CASSPSGGFTDTQYF. Written as DNA, the CDR3 is TGTGCCAGCAGTCCTAGCGGGGGGTTCACAGATACGCAGTATTTT.

V is TRBV3-1 (or the pseudogene TRBV3-2) and J is TRBJ2-7, with D uncertain. Deletions cut 1 base from V and 2 bases from J, with 12 bases between. The CDR3 contains 15 residues. Germline-derived CDR1 and CDR2 are LGHDT and YNNKEL (reference sequence). As DNA, the CDR3 is TGTGCCAGCAGCCAAGCCTCGCATAGGACCTACGAGCAGTACTTC. Its translation is CASSQASHRTYEQYF.

The V call is TRBV19, the J call TRBJ1-1; tentatively, D is TRBD1 (6 bases). Germline loops: CDR1 LNHDA, CDR2 SQIVND (reference sequence). V was shortened by 1 base and J by 1 base, with 10 bases between the two germline ends. The CDR3 is 15 residues long. CDR3 nucleotides: TGTGCCAGTAGTATAGGTTCCAGGGGGAACACTGAAGCTTTCTTT. Its protein product is CASSIGSRGNTEAFF.

The rearrangement links TRBV11-2 to TRBJ2-5; tentatively, D is TRBD1 (5 bases). Germline V gives CDR1 SGHAT, CDR2 FQNNGV. There are 16 residues in the CDR3. Trimming pared 1 base from V and 5 bases from J, leaving 17 bases between. CDR3 nucleotide sequence: TGTGCCAGCAGCTTAGCAGCAGGGTCCAAGGTGGAGACCCAGTACTTC. It translates to CASSLAAGSKVETQYF.

The chain carries TRBV28 and TRBJ1-2; 8 nucleotides align to TRBD1. The CDR3 loop spans 11 amino acids. Per germline, CDR1 MDHEN and CDR2 SYDVKM. Trimming took 8 bases from V and 14 from J; bases not matched to a gene: 10. CDR3 sequence (DNA): TGTGCCAGCGCAAGTCAGGGGGCGCAAACCTTC. Encoded protein: CASASQGAQTF.

This chain uses TRBV15 with TRBJ2-6; D not certain. The V and J ends lost 4 bases and 0 bases respectively, with 7 bases between them. Per germline, CDR1 LNHNV and CDR2 YYDKDF (reference sequence). The CDR3 covers 15 residues. The CDR3 loop is CATSTDISGANVLTF. The CDR3 region has the DNA TGTGCCACCAGCACAGATATCTCTGGGGCCAACGTCCTGACTTTC.

This clone was counted between two and nine times. The genes are TRBV28 and TRBJ1-2, with D perhaps TRBD1 (5 bases). The V end was cut by 5 bases, the J end by 4 bases, with 11 bases between. The V gene's germline CDR1 is MDHEN and CDR2 SYDVKM. This CDR3 region has 13 residues. The CDR3 DNA follows: TGTGCCAGCAGTGCGGTCCAGGGCTATGGCTACACCTTC. Encoded protein: CASSAVQGYGYTF.

This sequence joins TRBV11-2 and TRBJ1-3; D is undetermined. Germline V gene lookup returns CDR1 SGHAT and CDR2 FQNNGV. The CDR3 is 18 residues long. Trimming pared 5 bases from V and 0 bases from J, leaving 20 bases between. The CDR3 coding sequence is TGTGCCAGCAGCCCCCGAAGTATACGAAACCCCTCTGGAAACACCATATATTTT. Amino acid sequence: CASSPRSIRNPSGNTIYF.

This clone was counted once. The rearrangement links TRBV7-2 to TRBJ2-3; 12 nucleotides align to TRBD2. CDR1 SGHTA and CDR2 FQGNSA come from the germline V gene. Germline trimming cut 2 bases from V and 6 bases from J; bases unmatched to any gene: 9. CDR3 length: 17 amino acids. Here the CDR3 reads CASSLLSASGRVDTQYF. DNA of the CDR3: TGTGCCAGCAGCTTATTGAGCGCTAGCGGGAGGGTGGATACGCAGTATTTT.

CDR3 region: CASSLRAPANNEQFF. As DNA, the CDR3 is TGTGCCAGCAGCTTACGGGCGCCGGCGAACAATGAGCAGTTCTTC. The J gene is TRBJ2-1, the V gene TRBV7-9; no clear D. V lost 2 bases and J lost 5, with 13 bases in between. The germline CDR1 and CDR2 sequences are SEHNR and FQNEAQ (reference sequence). This CDR3 is 15 amino acids long.

The DNA for the CDR3 is TGTGCCAGCAGTTTTCAGGGAGGGGCTAACTATGGCTACACCTTC. Residues: CASSFQGGANYGYTF. V is TRBV28 and J is TRBJ1-2; TRBD1 might be the D (5 bases). V was clipped by 3 bases and J by 0 bases, with 11 bases between them. The germline CDR1 and CDR2 sequences are MDHEN and SYDVKM. CDR3 size: 15 residues.

The rearrangement uses TRBV20-1 and TRBJ2-1; D may be TRBD1 or TRBD2 (5 bases each). Germline lookup yields CDR1 DFQATT and CDR2 SNEGSKA (reference sequence). With 3 bases removed from V and 8 bases from J, the gap between germline ends came to 20 bases. This CDR3 has 15 amino acids. The CDR3 loop reads CSASDRGGGRDEQFF. Here the CDR3 DNA reads TGCAGTGCTAGTGACCGGGGCGGTGGAAGGGATGAGCAGTTCTTC.

The rearrangement uses TRBV5-6 and TRBJ1-6; weak D call: TRBD1 (5 bases). Trimming pared 6 bases from V and 9 bases from J, leaving 16 bases between. The germline V gene has CDR1 SGHDT and CDR2 YYEEEE. This CDR3 is built from 14 residues. The CDR3 DNA sequence: TGTGCCAGCACCCCGGGGGGGAGGGGTTCACCCCTCCACTTT. Its protein is CASTPGGRGSPLHF.

This chain uses TRBV18 with TRBJ2-2; 10 nucleotides align to TRBD1. CDR3 length equals 15 residues. The J segment lost 7 bases and the V segment lost 6 bases, leaving 8 bases of the junction unmatched. The germline CDR1 and CDR2 sequences are KGHSH and LQKENI. The CDR3 DNA reads as TGTGCCAGCTCGCCGGGACAGGGGACGGACGGGGAGCTGTTTTTT. Translated: CASSPGQGTDGELFF.

The V and J genes are TRBV6-2 or TRBV6-3 and TRBJ2-7; D is tentatively TRBD1 or TRBD2 (5 bases each). The CDR3 contains 16 residues. From germline, CDR1 is MNHEY and CDR2 SVGEGT. Trimming took off 4 bases at V and 0 bases at J, with 16 bases between the two ends. The CDR3 region is CASSWRSGTSSYEQYF. CDR3 bases: TGTGCCAGCAGTTGGCGATCCGGGACCTCCTCCTACGAGCAGTACTTC.

The chain joins TRBV3-1 (or the pseudogene TRBV3-2) to TRBJ2-3; TRBD2 agrees at 10 bases. The junction had 8 bases not matched to a gene; V was cut back by 4 bases and J by 1 base. The CDR3 is 17 amino acids. Germline V gives CDR1 LGHDT, CDR2 YNNKEL (reference sequence). The CDR3 region has the DNA TGTGCCAGCAGCCTAACCCCCGGGACTAGCGGCACAGATACGCAGTATTTT. It encodes CASSLTPGTSGTDTQYF.

The V and J genes are TRBV6-5 and TRBJ1-5; possible D gene TRBD1, 6 bases. V was pared by 8 bases and J by 0 bases, with 14 bases between. CDR3 length equals 15 residues. CDR1 is MNHEY and CDR2 is SVGAGI in the germline V gene. CDR3 residues: CASAPWGLSNQPQHF. The CDR3 DNA sequence: TGTGCCAGCGCCCCGTGGGGGCTTAGCAATCAGCCCCAGCATTTT.

The chain couples TRBV5-4 to TRBJ1-2, with TRBD1 identical over 9 bases. Trimming removed 4 bases from V and 5 bases from J; junction bases left unmatched: 6. Germline V gene data show CDR1 as SGHNT and CDR2 as YYREEE (reference sequence). This CDR3 comprises 14 residues. The CDR3 nucleotides read TGTGCCAGCAGCAGGGACAGGGAGGGGTATGGCTACACCTTC. Translated, it gives CASSRDREGYGYTF.

The table lists this clone with a few counts. In DNA, the CDR3 is TGTGCCAGTAGATCGGTAATGAACACTGAAGCTTTCTTT. This sequence encodes CASRSVMNTEAFF. The chain employs TRBV19 and TRBJ1-1; no definite D call. Trimming removed 6 bases at V and 0 bases at J, with 8 bases between. There are 13 residues in the CDR3. Per the germline V gene, CDR1 is LNHDA and CDR2 is SQIVND (reference sequence).